This T cell receptor (beta chain) was documented in a study of blood T cell repertoires in COVID-19. In the study overall: The United States, Italy and Spain supplied acute and convalescent COVID-19 samples.

The authors' processing: Estimates of nucleated cell counts were drawn from the amplification of reference gene primers. Assay used: immunoSEQ multiplex PCR; TCRdb lists only in-frame clones, some missing. V and J calls and clone size are as listed in that table; D and trimming were resolved from the DNA. This table has 200,000 to 250,000 clones, around 80% appearing once. Germline-derived CDR1 and CDR2 are SGHRS and YFSETQ. This CDR3 has 13 residues. The germline V and J ends were trimmed by 0 bases and 7 bases, with 9 bases remaining between them. The rearrangement uses TRBV5-1 and TRBJ2-3; TRBD1 might be the D (6 bases). Sequences were obtained from peripheral blood. The source is an older woman with acute or convalescent COVID-19. The CDR3 here is CASSLARGHTQYF. In DNA, the CDR3 is TGCGCCAGCAGCTTGGCCAGGGGACATACGCAGTATTTT. The full variable domain, its missing parts supplied by reference TRBV5-1 and TRBJ2-3, is KAGVTQTPRYLIKTRGQQVTLSCSPISGHRSVSWYQQTPGQGLQFLFEYFSETQRNKGNFPGRFSGRQFSNSRSEMNVSTLELGDSALYLCASSLARGHTQYFGPGTRLTVL.